The 14 T cell receptor beta chains below all came from one sample that was sequenced in a study of vaccination effects on CD4 cells after COVID-19. TCRdb's table, derived via immunoSEQ multiplex PCR, lists solely in-frame clones and lacks some. Here the sample spans under 35,000 clones, 55% to 85% being singletons. Their antigen targets remain unknown. Antigen-specific CD4+ T cells were first expanded with viral peptide pools by the ViraFEST assay and only then sequenced. Following culture for about ten days, CD4+ T cells were isolated. Participants each got two BNT162b2 or mRNA-1273 vaccine doses. The input for sequencing was CD4+ T cells from PBMCs cultured with HCoV-NL63 spike peptides, taken after COVID-19 vaccination. The receptors were gathered from a human donor who received a COVID-19 vaccine.

The chain recombines TRBV18 with TRBJ1-5; 8 bases map to TRBD1. In germline, CDR1 is KGHSH, CDR2 LQKENI. The CDR3 loop spans 17 amino acids. The V and J ends lost 3 bases and 2 bases, in that order; junction bases with no gene match: 9. The CDR3 protein is CASSPGQGPRGNQPQHF. The CDR3 region has the DNA TGTGCCAGCTCACCCGGACAGGGACCCCGCGGCAATCAGCCCCAGCATTTT.

This clone was counted a single time. V gene TRBV6-6 combines with J gene TRBJ2-7; tentative D call: TRBD1 (6 bases). The CDR3 runs to 15 residues. The V gene lost 5 bases and the J gene lost 2 bases, with 16 bases spanning the gap. Germline V lookup: CDR1 MNHNY, CDR2 SVGAGI (reference sequence). The CDR3 here is CASSQPPGQTYEQYF. The CDR3 nucleotides read TGTGCCAGCAGTCAACCACCTGGACAGACCTACGAGCAGTACTTC.

The J gene is TRBJ1-5, the V gene TRBV10-2; D remains unclear. There are 14 residues in the CDR3. Trimming removed 0 bases at V and 0 bases at J, with 3 bases between. Germline-derived CDR1 and CDR2 are WSHSY and SAAADI. The CDR3 region has the DNA TGCGCCAGCAGTGAGTCGTATAGCAATCAGCCCCAGCATTTT. Amino acid sequence: CASSESYSNQPQHF.

This clone counts as large (0.1 to 1%). In nucleotides, the CDR3 is TGTGCCAGCAGCCCCCCCGACAGGGTTCGGGAAAAACTGTTTTTT. Translation: CASSPPDRVREKLFF. The chain is built from TRBV28 and TRBJ1-4; 7 nucleotides match TRBD1. Germline values: CDR1 MDHEN, CDR2 SYDVKM. The CDR3 contains 15 residues. Trimming took 6 bases from V and 8 from J; bases not matched to a gene: 12.

The CDR3 here is CASSEASGNYF. The CDR3 DNA reads as TGCGCCAGCAGTGAGGCTAGCGGGAACTACTTC. The J gene is TRBJ2-7, the V gene TRBV10-2; TRBD2 matches 9 bases. Germline V gene lookup returns CDR1 WSHSY and CDR2 SAAADI. Losses at the gene ends were 2 bases for V and 13 bases for J; bases not matched to a gene: 3. This CDR3 spans 11 amino acids.

The chain carries TRBV5-1 and TRBJ2-3, with TRBD1 as a possible D gene (5 bases). Trimming cost V 0 bases and J 0 bases, with 11 bases left between them. The CDR3 is made up of 16 amino acids. CDR1 and CDR2 (germline): SGHRS, YFSETQ. The chain's CDR3 is CASSLGKGISTDTQYF. The CDR3 DNA reads TGCGCCAGCAGCTTGGGAAAGGGGATTAGCACAGATACGCAGTATTTT.

The V gene is TRBV20-1, the J gene TRBJ1-4; TRBD1 aligns across 7 bases. V lost 3 bases and J lost 8; bases outside the gene matches: 12. Germline-derived CDR1 and CDR2 are DFQATT and SNEGSKA (reference sequence). The CDR3 spans 15 residues. CDR3 region: CSASRRTGRAEKLFF. The DNA of the CDR3 is TGCAGTGCTAGTCGGAGGACAGGTAGAGCGGAAAAACTGTTTTTT.

This clone was recorded a few times. This chain connects TRBV15 to TRBJ2-3; 13 bases match TRBD2. J lost 4 bases, V lost 5 bases, and 6 bases had no gene match. Looked up from germline, CDR1 is LNHNV and CDR2 is YYDKDF (reference sequence). The CDR3 totals 16 residues. The CDR3 reads CATSLRLAGGADTQYF. CDR3 sequence (DNA): TGTGCCACCAGCTTAAGACTAGCGGGAGGAGCAGATACGCAGTATTTT. Complete variable domain (other parts from reference TRBV15 and TRBJ2-3): DAMVIQNPRYQVTQFGKPVTLSCSQTLNHNVMYWYQQKSSQAPKLLFHYYDKDFNNEADTPDNFQSRRPNTSFCFLDIRSPGLGDTAMYLCATSLRLAGGADTQYFGPGTRLTVL.

The V gene is TRBV2, the J gene TRBJ1-5, with 8 bases aligning to TRBD1. V lost 8 bases and J lost 1; bases outside the gene matches: 4. Looked up from germline, CDR1 is SNHLY and CDR2 is FYNNEI. The CDR3 runs 14 residues. In DNA form, the CDR3 reads TGTGCCAGCGCGAGACAGGGGAGCAATCAGCCCCAGCATTTT. Its translation: CASARQGSNQPQHF.

The chain uses TRBV2 and TRBJ2-7, with a tentative D call TRBD1 (7 bases). The V end was cut by 1 base, the J end by 4 bases, with 14 bases between. Germline V gene data show CDR1 as SNHLY and CDR2 as FYNNEI. The CDR3 covers 15 residues. CDR3 coding DNA: TGTGCCAGCAGTGAAGGGCAGGGGGGAAATTACGAGCAGTACTTC. Translated, it gives CASSEGQGGNYEQYF. The whole variable domain, remainder taken from reference TRBV2 and TRBJ2-7, is EPEVTQTPSHQVTQMGQEVILRCVPISNHLYFYWYRQILGQKVEFLVSFYNNEISEKSEIFDDQFSVERPDGSNFTLKIRSTKLEDSAMYFCASSEGQGGNYEQYFGPGTRLTVT.

By its share, this clone is large. The genes are TRBV10-3 and TRBJ2-3, with TRBD2 matching 12 bases. The CDR3 covers 15 residues. The germline CDR1 and CDR2 sequences are ENHRY and SYGVKD. V trimming: 4 bases; J trimming: 1 base; junction bases outside the gene matches: 0. CDR3: CAISGTSGGTDTQYF. CDR3 bases: TGTGCCATCAGTGGGACTAGCGGGGGCACAGATACGCAGTATTTT.

This clone was picked up one time. The chain combines TRBV7-7 with TRBJ2-7; 8 positions match TRBD2. Germline-derived CDR1 and CDR2 are SSHAT and FNYEAQ (reference sequence). The CDR3 is 14 amino acids. J was trimmed by 3 bases and V by 2 bases; bases with no gene match: 3. The CDR3 nucleotides read TGTGCCAGCAGCTTAACTAGCGGAATCTACGAGCAGTACTTC. Translation: CASSLTSGIYEQYF.

V gene TRBV6-1 combines with J gene TRBJ2-2; a possible D gene is TRBD2 (6 bases). The V end was cut by 2 bases, the J end by 2 bases, with 6 bases between. CDR1 and CDR2 from the germline V gene are MNHNS and SASEGT. The CDR3 has 14 amino acids. The CDR3 loop reads CASSETSNTGELFF. CDR3 DNA sequence: TGTGCCAGCAGTGAAACTAGCAACACCGGGGAGCTGTTTTTT.

V usage is TRBV3-1 (or the pseudogene TRBV3-2) and J usage is TRBJ2-1; D is ambiguous. The V and J ends lost 5 bases and 4 bases respectively, with 15 bases between them. Germline-derived CDR1 and CDR2 are LGHDT and YNNKEL (reference sequence). The CDR3 spans 15 residues. In DNA form, the CDR3 reads TGTGCCAGCAGCTCGGACGGTCATATTTACAATGAGCAGTTCTTC. Protein sequence: CASSSDGHIYNEQFF.